This T cell receptor (beta chain) was observed in a study of blood T cells in healthy people across ages. The use of a sample-barcoded 5' primer and a J-beta primer mix characterized a second PCR of 7 to 11 cycles. TCRdb recomputed calls from the 5' RACE reads with MiXCR, one row per CDR3 protein. The data contain about 1.1 million distinct CDR3 sequences, 35% to 45% of them singletons. The CDR3 contains 13 residues. Trimming shortened V by 5 bases and J by 6 bases, and 13 bases separated the two germline ends. Germline lookup yields CDR1 MNHEY and CDR2 SVGEGT. For this clonotype: Its target is unknown.

Regarding the study as a whole: Expanded clonotype changes were possibly confounded by unknown donor CMV status. Naive CD4+ cells and diversity were both higher in long-lived donors than in aged donors.

The sequence derives from a man between 18 and 29 years old in good health. The sample was blood. The gene calls are TRBV6-2 or TRBV6-3 and TRBJ1-2; a possible D gene is TRBD1 (5 bases). The CDR3 is CASSIAGTNGYTF. The CDR3 DNA follows: TGTGCCAGCAGTATAGCAGGGACGAATGGCTACACCTTC.